The source of this T cell receptor (beta chain) is a study of T cell responses to AZD1222 COVID-19 vaccine. General study points: At study baseline, merely a handful of AZD1222 recipients were seropositive. No day 14 peak samples; only post-peak repertoires were characterized. Donor demographics were predominantly white British with a female majority; clonal diversity may be underestimated. Mapped onto spike, vaccine-associated CD4 TCRs spanned it and were dominant at 160-218 and 743-854.

V was shortened by 0 bases and J by 7 bases, with 11 bases between the two germline ends. The CDR3 extends over 15 amino acids. The germline V gene encodes CDR1 SGHTS and CDR2 YDEGEE. Points on this clone: Its antigen is currently unknown.

Measured with immunoSEQ multiplex PCR; TCRdb has only the in-frame clones, and not every one. The table has roughly 50,000 clones, roughly 90% seen once; the top ten hold roughly 2%. The sequencing here drew on peripheral blood, taken on day 0 of AZD1222 vaccination. This clonotype originated in an adult in good health. The chain links TRBV5-8 to TRBJ1-6; D not resolved. DNA of the CDR3: TGTGCCAGCAGCTTGGCAGGCAGAAAGAATTCACCCCTCCACTTT. This codes for CASSLAGRKNSPLHF.